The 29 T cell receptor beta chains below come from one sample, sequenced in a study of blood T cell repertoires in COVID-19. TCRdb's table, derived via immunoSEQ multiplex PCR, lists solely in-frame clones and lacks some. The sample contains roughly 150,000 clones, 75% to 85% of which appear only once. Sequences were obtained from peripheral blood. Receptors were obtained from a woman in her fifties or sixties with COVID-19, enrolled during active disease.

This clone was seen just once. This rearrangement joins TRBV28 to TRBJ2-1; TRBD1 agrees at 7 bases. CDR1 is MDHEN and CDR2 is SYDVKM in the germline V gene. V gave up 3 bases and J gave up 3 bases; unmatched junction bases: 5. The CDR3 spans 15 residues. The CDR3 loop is CASSFPQGDYNEQFF. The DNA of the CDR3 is TGTGCCAGCAGTTTCCCCCAGGGGGACTACAATGAGCAGTTCTTC. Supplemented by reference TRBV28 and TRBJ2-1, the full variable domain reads DVKVTQSSRYLVKRTGEKVFLECVQDMDHENMFWYRQDPGLGLRLIYFSYDVKMKEKGDIPEGYSVSREKKERFSLILESASTNQTSMYLCASSFPQGDYNEQFFGPGTRLTVL.

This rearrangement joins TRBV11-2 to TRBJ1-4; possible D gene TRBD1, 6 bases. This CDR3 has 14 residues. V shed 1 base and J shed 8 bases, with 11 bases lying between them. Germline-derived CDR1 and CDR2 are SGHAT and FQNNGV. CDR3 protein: CASSLGGGYEKLFF. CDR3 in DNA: TGTGCCAGCAGCTTAGGAGGGGGATACGAAAAACTGTTTTTT.

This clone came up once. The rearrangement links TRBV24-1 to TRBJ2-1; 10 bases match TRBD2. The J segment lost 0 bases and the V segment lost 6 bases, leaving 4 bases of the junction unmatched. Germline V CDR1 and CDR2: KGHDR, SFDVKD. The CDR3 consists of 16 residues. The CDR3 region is CATSSTSGVSYNEQFF. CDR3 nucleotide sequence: TGTGCCACCAGTAGTACTAGCGGGGTCTCCTACAATGAGCAGTTCTTC.

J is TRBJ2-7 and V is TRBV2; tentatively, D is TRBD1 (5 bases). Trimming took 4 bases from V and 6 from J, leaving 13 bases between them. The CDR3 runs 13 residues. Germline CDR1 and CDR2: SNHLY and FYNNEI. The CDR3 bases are TGTGCCAGCAGTGCCCAGGGCTTGGGCGAGCAGTACGTC. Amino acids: CASSAQGLGEQYV.

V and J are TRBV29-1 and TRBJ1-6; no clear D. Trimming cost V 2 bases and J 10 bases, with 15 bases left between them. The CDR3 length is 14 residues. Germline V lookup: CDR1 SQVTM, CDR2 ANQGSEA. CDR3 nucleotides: TGCAGCGTTGAAAGATTGGGAGATGGATCACCCCTCCACTTT. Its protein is CSVERLGDGSPLHF.

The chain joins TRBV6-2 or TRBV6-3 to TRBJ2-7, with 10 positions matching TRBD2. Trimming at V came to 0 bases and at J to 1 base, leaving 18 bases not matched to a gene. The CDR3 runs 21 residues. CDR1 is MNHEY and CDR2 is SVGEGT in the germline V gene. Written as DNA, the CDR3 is TGTGCCAGCAGTTACTCTAGGGGAGTAGCGGGGGGCCACGGGGAATCCTACGAGCAGTACGTC. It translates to CASSYSRGVAGGHGESYEQYV.

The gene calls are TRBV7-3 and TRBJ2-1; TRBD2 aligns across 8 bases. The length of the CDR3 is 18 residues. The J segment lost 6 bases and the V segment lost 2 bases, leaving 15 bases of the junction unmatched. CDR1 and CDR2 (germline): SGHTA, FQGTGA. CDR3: CASSLGPPLSGSGNEQFF. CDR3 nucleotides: TGTGCCAGCAGCTTAGGGCCCCCGCTAAGCGGGAGTGGCAATGAGCAGTTCTTC.

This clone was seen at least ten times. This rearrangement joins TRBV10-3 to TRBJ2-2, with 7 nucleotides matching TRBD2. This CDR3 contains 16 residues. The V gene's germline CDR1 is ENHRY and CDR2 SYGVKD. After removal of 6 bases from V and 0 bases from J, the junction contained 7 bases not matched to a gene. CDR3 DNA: TGTGCCATCAGGACCGGACTAGAGGCGAACACCGGGGAGCTGTTTTTT. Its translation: CAIRTGLEANTGELFF.

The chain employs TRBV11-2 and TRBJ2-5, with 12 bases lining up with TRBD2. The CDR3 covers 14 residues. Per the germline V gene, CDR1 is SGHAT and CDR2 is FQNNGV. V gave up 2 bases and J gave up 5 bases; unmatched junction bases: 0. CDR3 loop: CASSLTSGGETQYF. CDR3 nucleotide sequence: TGTGCCAGCAGCTTAACTAGCGGGGGGGAGACCCAGTACTTC.

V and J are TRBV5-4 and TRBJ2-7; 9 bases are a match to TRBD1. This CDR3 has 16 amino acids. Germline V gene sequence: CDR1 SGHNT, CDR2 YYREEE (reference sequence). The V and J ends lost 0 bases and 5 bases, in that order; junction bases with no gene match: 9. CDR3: CASSLAQGQGSDEQYV. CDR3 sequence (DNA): TGTGCCAGCAGCTTGGCCCAGGGACAGGGATCTGACGAGCAGTACGTC.

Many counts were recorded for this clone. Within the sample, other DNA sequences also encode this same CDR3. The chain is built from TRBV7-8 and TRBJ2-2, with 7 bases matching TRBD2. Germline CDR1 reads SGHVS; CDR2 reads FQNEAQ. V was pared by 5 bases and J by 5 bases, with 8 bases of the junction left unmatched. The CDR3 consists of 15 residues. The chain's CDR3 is CASSRSGGGTGELFF. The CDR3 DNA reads TGTGCCAGCAGCCGTTCGGGGGGTGGTACCGGGGAGCTGTTTTTT. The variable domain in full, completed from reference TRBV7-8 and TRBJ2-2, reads GAGVSQSPRYKVAKRGQDVALRCDPISGHVSLFWYQQALGQGPEFLTYFQNEAQLDKSGLPSDRFFAERPEGSVSTLKIQRTQQEDSAVYLCASSRSGGGTGELFFGEGSRLTVL.

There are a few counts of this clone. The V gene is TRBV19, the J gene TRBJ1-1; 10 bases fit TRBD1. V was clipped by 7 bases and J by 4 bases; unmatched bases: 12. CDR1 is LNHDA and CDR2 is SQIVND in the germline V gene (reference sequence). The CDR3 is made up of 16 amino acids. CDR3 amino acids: CASIQRDRGWGTEAFF. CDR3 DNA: TGTGCCAGTATCCAGAGGGACAGGGGATGGGGCACTGAAGCTTTCTTT.

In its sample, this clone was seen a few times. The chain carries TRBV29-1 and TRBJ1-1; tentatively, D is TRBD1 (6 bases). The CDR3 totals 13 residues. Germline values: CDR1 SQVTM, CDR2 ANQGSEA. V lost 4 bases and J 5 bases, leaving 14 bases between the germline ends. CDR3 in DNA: TGCAGCGTTGGCCTGGGGGCGCGGACTGAAGCTTTCTTT. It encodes CSVGLGARTEAFF.

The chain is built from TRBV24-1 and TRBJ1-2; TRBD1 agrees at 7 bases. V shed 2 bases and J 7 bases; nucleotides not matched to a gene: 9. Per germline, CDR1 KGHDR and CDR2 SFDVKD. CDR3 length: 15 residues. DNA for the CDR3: TGTGCCACCAGTGATTACAGACAGGGTCCTGGTGGCTACACCTTC. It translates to CATSDYRQGPGGYTF.

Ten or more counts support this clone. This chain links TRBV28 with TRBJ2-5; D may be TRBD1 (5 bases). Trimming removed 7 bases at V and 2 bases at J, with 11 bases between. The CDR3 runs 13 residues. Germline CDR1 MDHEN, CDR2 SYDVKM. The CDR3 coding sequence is TGTGCCAGCAACCCCCCAGGGCAAGAGACCCAGTACTTC. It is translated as CASNPPGQETQYF.

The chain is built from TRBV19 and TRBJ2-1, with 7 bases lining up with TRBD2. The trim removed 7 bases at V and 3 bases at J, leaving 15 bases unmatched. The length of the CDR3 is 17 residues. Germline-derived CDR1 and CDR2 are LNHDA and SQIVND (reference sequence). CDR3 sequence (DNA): TGTGCCAGTACCAATGATAGGGGTACGGGGGGCTACAATGAGCAGTTCTTC. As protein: CASTNDRGTGGYNEQFF.

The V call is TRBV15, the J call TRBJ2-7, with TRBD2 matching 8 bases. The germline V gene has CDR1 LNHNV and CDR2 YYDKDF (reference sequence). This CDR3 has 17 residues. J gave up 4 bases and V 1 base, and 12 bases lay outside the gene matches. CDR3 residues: CATSRVLISGVPYEQYV. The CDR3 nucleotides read TGTGCCACCAGCAGAGTTTTAATTAGCGGGGTCCCGTACGAGCAGTACGTC.

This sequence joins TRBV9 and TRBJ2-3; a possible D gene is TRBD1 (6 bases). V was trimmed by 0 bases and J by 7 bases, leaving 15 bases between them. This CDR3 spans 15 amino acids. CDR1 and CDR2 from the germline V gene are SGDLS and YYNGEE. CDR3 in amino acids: CASSVAGDTRNTQYF. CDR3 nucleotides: TGTGCCAGCAGCGTAGCTGGGGACACCAGAAATACGCAGTATTTT.

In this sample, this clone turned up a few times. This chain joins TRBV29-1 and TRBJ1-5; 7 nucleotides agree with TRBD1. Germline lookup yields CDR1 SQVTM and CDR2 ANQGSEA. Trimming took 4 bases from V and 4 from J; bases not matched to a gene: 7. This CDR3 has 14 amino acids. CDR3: CSVAAGGTNQPQHF. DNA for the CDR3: TGCAGCGTTGCGGCAGGGGGAACTAATCAGCCCCAGCATTTT.

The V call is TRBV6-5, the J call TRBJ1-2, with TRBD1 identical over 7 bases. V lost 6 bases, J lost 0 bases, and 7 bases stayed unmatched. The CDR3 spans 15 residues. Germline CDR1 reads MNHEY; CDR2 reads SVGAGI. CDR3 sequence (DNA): TGTGCCAGCAGACCCGACAGGGCCTCTAACTATGGCTACACCTTC. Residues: CASRPDRASNYGYTF.

The CDR3 region is CASSLVDSHPGNTIYF. CDR3 coding DNA: TGTGCCAGCAGCTTAGTGGACAGTCATCCCGGAAACACCATATATTTT. The chain carries TRBV11-2 and TRBJ1-3, with a possible D match to TRBD1 (6 bases). This CDR3 is 16 amino acids long. V was shortened by 1 base and J by 4 bases, with 14 bases between the two germline ends. Germline V gene sequence: CDR1 SGHAT, CDR2 FQNNGV.

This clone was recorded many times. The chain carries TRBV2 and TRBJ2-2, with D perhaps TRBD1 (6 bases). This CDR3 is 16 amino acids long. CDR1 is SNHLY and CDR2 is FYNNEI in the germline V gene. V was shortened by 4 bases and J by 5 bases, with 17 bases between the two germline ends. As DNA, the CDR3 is TGTGCCAGCAGTGTTCTTGGGGGCGCAGATACCGGGGAGCTGTTTTTT. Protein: CASSVLGGADTGELFF. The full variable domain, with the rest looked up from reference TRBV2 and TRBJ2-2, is EPEVTQTPSHQVTQMGQEVILRCVPISNHLYFYWYRQILGQKVEFLVSFYNNEISEKSEIFDDQFSVERPDGSNFTLKIRSTKLEDSAMYFCASSVLGGADTGELFFGEGSRLTVL.

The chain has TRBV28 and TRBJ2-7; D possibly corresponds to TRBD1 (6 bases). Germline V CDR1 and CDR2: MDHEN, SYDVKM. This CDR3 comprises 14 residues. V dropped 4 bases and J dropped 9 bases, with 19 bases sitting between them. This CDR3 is CASSSPTGRGLQYF. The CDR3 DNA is TGTGCCAGCAGTTCTCCGACAGGTAGAGGGCTGCAGTACTTC.

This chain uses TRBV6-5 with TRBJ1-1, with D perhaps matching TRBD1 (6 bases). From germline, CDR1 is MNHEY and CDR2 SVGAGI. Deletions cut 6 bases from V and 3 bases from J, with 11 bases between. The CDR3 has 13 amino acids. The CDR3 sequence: CASSPTGYTEAFF. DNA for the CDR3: TGTGCCAGCAGCCCGACAGGATACACTGAAGCTTTCTTT.

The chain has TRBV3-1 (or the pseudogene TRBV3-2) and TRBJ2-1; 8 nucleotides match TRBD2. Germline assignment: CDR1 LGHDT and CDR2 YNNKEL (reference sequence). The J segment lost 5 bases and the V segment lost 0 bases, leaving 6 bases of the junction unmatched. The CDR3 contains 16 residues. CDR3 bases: TGTGCCAGCAGCCAAGATGGGGGGACTAGAAACAATGAGCAGTTCTTC. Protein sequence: CASSQDGGTRNNEQFF.

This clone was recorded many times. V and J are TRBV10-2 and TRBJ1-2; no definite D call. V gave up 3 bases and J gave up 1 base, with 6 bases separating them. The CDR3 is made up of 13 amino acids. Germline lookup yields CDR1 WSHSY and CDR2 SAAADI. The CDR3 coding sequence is TGCGCCAGCAGTGACGAGGGTAACTATGGCTACACCTTC. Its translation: CASSDEGNYGYTF.

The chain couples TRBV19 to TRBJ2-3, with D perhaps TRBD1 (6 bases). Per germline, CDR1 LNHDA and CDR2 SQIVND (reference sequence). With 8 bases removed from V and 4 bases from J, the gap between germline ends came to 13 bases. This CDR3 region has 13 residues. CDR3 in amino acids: CASSRGVADTQYF. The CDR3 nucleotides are TGTGCCAGTTCCAGGGGTGTAGCAGATACGCAGTATTTT. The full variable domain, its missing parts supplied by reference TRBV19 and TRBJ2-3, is DGGITQSPKYLFRKEGQNVTLSCEQNLNHDAMYWYRQDPGQGLRLIYYSQIVNDFQKGDIAEGYSVSREKKESFPLTVTSAQKNPTAFYLCASSRGVADTQYFGPGTRLTVL.

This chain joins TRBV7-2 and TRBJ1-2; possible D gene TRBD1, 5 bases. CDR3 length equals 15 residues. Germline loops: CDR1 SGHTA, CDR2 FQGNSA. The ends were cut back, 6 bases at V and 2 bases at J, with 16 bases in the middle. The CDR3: CASSKRWQGNYGYTF. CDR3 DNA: TGTGCCAGCAGTAAAAGGTGGCAGGGAAACTATGGCTACACCTTC.

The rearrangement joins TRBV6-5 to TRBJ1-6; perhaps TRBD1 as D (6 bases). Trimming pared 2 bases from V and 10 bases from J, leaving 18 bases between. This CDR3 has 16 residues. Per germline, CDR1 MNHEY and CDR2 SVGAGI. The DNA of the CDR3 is TGTGCCAGCAGTTACACGAGGGAGGGGGATCGGTCACCCCTCCACTTT. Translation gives CASSYTREGDRSPLHF.